A single sample gave rise to the 16 T cell receptor beta chains below, sequenced in a study of shared clonotypes between healthy human individuals. TCRdb's table, derived via immunoSEQ multiplex PCR, lists solely in-frame clones and lacks some. The table includes approximately 2.5 million clones, just over 90% detected once. Sequences were obtained from naive CD4+ T cells sorted from blood. This sample's subset: CD45RA+ positively selected. These receptors were taken from a man younger than 35 in good health.

The CDR3 here is CASSLRQKSRETQYF. The CDR3 region has the DNA TGTGCCAGCAGTTTAAGACAGAAGTCCCGGGAGACCCAGTACTTC. The J gene is TRBJ2-5, the V gene TRBV28, with D tentatively TRBD1 (5 bases). The V end was cut by 2 bases, the J end by 5 bases, with 15 bases between. The germline V gene encodes CDR1 MDHEN and CDR2 SYDVKM. The CDR3 runs to 15 residues.

The rearrangement uses TRBV27 and TRBJ2-2; 7 bases match TRBD1. The germline V gene encodes CDR1 MNHEY and CDR2 SMNVEV (reference sequence). CDR3 length equals 15 residues. V lost 5 bases to trimming and J lost 2 bases; unmatched junction nucleotides: 5. CDR3 DNA: TGTGCCAGCAGTACCGGGACAGCAAACACCGGGGAGCTGTTTTTT. As protein: CASSTGTANTGELFF.

In the case of this clone: This sample also contains other DNA sequences that code for the same CDR3. V and J are TRBV9 and TRBJ2-3; D is unresolved. Trimming took 0 bases from V and 1 from J, leaving 6 bases between them. The CDR3 is made up of 14 amino acids. The germline CDR1 and CDR2 sequences are SGDLS and YYNGEE. For the CDR3, the DNA is TGTGCCAGCAGCGTAGGCCGGGGCACAGATACGCAGTATTTT. Protein sequence: CASSVGRGTDTQYF.

This clone came up once. V is TRBV19 and J is TRBJ2-5, with 7 positions matching TRBD1. From germline, CDR1 is LNHDA and CDR2 SQIVND (reference sequence). The CDR3 is 14 amino acids. The junction had 7 bases not matched to a gene; V was cut back by 4 bases and J by 5 bases. CDR3 residues: CASSSMTGSETQYF. The CDR3 nucleotides read TGTGCCAGTAGTAGTATGACAGGGTCCGAGACCCAGTACTTC.

V gene TRBV11-2 combines with J gene TRBJ2-1, with 12 bases fitting TRBD2. V was clipped by 5 bases and J by 10 bases; unmatched bases: 12. The CDR3 length is 16 residues. Germline CDR1 SGHAT, CDR2 FQNNGV. CDR3 nucleotides: TGTGCCAGCAGCGGTCTAAGTGGACTAGCGGGGATAGAGCAGTTCTTC. Translation: CASSGLSGLAGIEQFF.

V is TRBV2 and J is TRBJ2-7; TRBD2 agrees at 10 bases. From germline, CDR1 is SNHLY and CDR2 FYNNEI. There are 14 residues in the CDR3. J was trimmed by 4 bases and V by 4 bases; bases with no gene match: 4. The CDR3 region is CASSGTSGKYEQYF. Here the CDR3 DNA reads TGTGCCAGCAGTGGGACTAGCGGAAAATACGAGCAGTACTTC.

This clone was seen only once. V is TRBV9 and J is TRBJ2-2; either TRBD1 or TRBD2 may supply D (5 bases each). Trimming removed 4 bases at V and 6 bases at J, with 16 bases between. The CDR3 totals 15 residues. CDR1 is SGDLS, CDR2 YYNGEE, per germline. The CDR3 protein is CASSLGEGPAGELFF. CDR3 DNA: TGTGCCAGCAGCCTTGGCGAGGGACCAGCCGGGGAGCTGTTTTTT.

The J gene is TRBJ1-3, the V gene TRBV4-3; D gene unclear. V was clipped by 6 bases and J by 0 bases, with 12 bases between them. The CDR3 has 15 amino acids. Germline-derived CDR1 and CDR2 are LGHNA and YSLEER. CDR3 coding DNA: TGCGCCAGCAGTCTAGGACTGGTCTCTGGAAACACCATATATTTT. Translation gives CASSLGLVSGNTIYF.

The rearrangement uses TRBV5-1 and TRBJ2-7; D not resolved. Deletions cut 0 bases from V and 2 bases from J, with 9 bases between. Per germline, CDR1 SGHRS and CDR2 YFSETQ. This CDR3 spans 14 amino acids. Here the CDR3 DNA reads TGCGCCAGCAGCTTGGCCGAAGGACCCTACGAGCAGTACTTC. It codes for CASSLAEGPYEQYF.

The chain couples TRBV19 to TRBJ2-3; 8 positions match TRBD2. In germline, CDR1 is LNHDA, CDR2 SQIVND (reference sequence). This CDR3 is 16 amino acids long. J was trimmed by 1 base and V by 1 base; bases with no gene match: 4. CDR3 region: CASSIGRSGGTDTQYF. CDR3 nucleotides: TGTGCCAGTAGTATAGGTCGTAGCGGGGGCACAGATACGCAGTATTTT.

The chain uses TRBV19 and TRBJ1-1; D uncertain. The CDR3 is 13 amino acids. Germline CDR1 and CDR2: LNHDA and SQIVND (reference sequence). The ends were cut back, 5 bases at V and 1 base at J, with 8 bases in the middle. The CDR3 spells CASSPLRNTEAFF. In DNA, the CDR3 is TGTGCCAGTAGTCCCTTACGGAACACTGAAGCTTTCTTT.

The V gene is TRBV30, the J gene TRBJ1-5, with 7 bases fitting TRBD1. CDR3 size: 13 residues. The germline V gene encodes CDR1 GTSNPN and CDR2 SVGIG (reference sequence). Losses at the gene ends were 7 bases for V and 3 bases for J; bases not matched to a gene: 6. The chain's CDR3 is CASSDRYNQPQHF. DNA for the CDR3: TGTGCCTCCTCGGACAGGTACAATCAGCCCCAGCATTTT.

The genes are TRBV6-6 and TRBJ2-3, with D tentatively TRBD2 (6 bases). This CDR3 spans 14 amino acids. Trimming cost V 2 bases and J 5 bases, with 11 bases left between them. The germline CDR1 and CDR2 sequences are MNHNY and SVGAGI (reference sequence). This CDR3 reads CASSYGRGLDTQYF. For the CDR3, the DNA is TGTGCCAGCAGTTACGGGCGGGGATTAGATACGCAGTATTTT.

This clone has a handful of counts. A junction end diverges from the germline sequence, so it may reflect a read error. In DNA form, the CDR3 reads TGTGCCAGCAGCGGTGAAGAGCGGGCGGGCTTT. It codes for CASSGEERAGF. V is TRBV9 and J is TRBJ1-4, with D uncertain. This CDR3 spans 11 amino acids. From germline, CDR1 is SGDLS and CDR2 YYNGEE.

The gene calls are TRBV11-2 and TRBJ1-1, with D unresolved. V lost 3 bases and J 5 bases, leaving 13 bases between the germline ends. The CDR3 is 14 amino acids. Germline CDR1 and CDR2: SGHAT and FQNNGV. CDR3 amino acids: CASSFSEGGTEAFF. In DNA, the CDR3 is TGTGCCAGCAGCTTTAGTGAGGGCGGGACTGAAGCTTTCTTT. The full variable domain, with the rest looked up from reference TRBV11-2 and TRBJ1-1, is EAGVAQSPRYKIIEKRQSVAFWCNPISGHATLYWYQQILGQGPKLLIQFQNNGVVDDSQLPKDRFSAERLKGVDSTLKIQPAKLEDSAVYLCASSFSEGGTEAFFGQGTRLTVV.

V and J are TRBV9 and TRBJ2-1, with D possibly being TRBD2 (6 bases). The CDR3 has 15 amino acids. The ends were cut back, 3 bases at V and 0 bases at J, with 10 bases in the middle. Germline CDR1 SGDLS, CDR2 YYNGEE. In nucleotides, the CDR3 is TGTGCCAGCAGCGATCACGGGAGCTCCTACAATGAGCAGTTCTTC. Encoded protein: CASSDHGSSYNEQFF.